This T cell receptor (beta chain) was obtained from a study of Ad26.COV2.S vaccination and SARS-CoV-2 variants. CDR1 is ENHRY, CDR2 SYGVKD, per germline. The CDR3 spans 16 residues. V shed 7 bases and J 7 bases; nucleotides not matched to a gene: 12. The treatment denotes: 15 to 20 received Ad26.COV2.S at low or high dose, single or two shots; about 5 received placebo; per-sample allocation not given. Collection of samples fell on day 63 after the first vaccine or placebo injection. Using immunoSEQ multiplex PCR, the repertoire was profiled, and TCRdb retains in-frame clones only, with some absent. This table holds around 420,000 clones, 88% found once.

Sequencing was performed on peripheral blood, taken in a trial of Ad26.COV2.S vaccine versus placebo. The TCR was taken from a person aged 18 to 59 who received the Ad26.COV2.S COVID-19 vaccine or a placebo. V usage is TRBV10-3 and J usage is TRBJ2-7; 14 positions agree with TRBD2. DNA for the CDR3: TGTGCCATCACCCGGACTAGCGGGGGGCTCGCGGGGGAGCAGTACTTC. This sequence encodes CAITRTSGGLAGEQYF.